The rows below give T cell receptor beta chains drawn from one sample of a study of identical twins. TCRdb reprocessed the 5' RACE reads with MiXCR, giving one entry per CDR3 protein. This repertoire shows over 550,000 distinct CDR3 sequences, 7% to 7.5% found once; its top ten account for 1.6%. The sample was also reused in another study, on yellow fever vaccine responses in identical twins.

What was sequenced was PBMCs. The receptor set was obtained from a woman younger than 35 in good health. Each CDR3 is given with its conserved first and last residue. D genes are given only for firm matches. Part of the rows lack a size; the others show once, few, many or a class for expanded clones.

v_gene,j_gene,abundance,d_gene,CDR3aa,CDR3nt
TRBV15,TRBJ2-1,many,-,CATSRARGGVGEQFF,TGTGCCACCAGCAGAGCACGCGGAGGAGTTGGTGAGCAGTTCTTC
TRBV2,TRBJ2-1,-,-,CASSVNYNEQFF,TGTGCCAGCAGTGTCAATTACAATGAGCAGTTCTTC
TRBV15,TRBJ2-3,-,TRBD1,CATSTSRDSSTDTQYF,TGTGCCACCAGCACCTCCCGGGACAGCTCCACAGATACGCAGTATTTT
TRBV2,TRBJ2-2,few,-,CASSNLAVTNTGELFF,TGTGCCAGCAGTAACTTAGCGGTAACGAACACCGGGGAGCTGTTTTTT
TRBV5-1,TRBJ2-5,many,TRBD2,CASSFTGGEETQYF,TGCGCCAGCAGCTTCACGGGAGGGGAAGAGACCCAGTACTTC
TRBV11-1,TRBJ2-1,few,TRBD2,CASSQVRNGTSGNNEQFF,TGTGCCAGCAGCCAAGTAAGAAACGGGACTAGCGGAAACAATGAGCAGTTCTTC
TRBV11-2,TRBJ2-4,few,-,CASSLVDRVENIQYF,TGTGCCAGCAGCTTAGTCGATCGTGTGGAAAACATTCAGTACTTC
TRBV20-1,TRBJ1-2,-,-,CSARAHRNYGYTF,TGCAGTGCTAGAGCGCACAGGAACTATGGCTACACCTTC
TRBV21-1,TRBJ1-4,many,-,CASNLKWLFF,TGTGCCAGCAACCTCAAGTGGCTGTTTTTT
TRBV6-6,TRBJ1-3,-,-,CASSNAGNTIYF,TGTGCCAGCAGTAACGCTGGAAACACCATATATTTT
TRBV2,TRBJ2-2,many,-,CASRTTNTGELFF,TGTGCCAGCAGGACTACGAACACCGGGGAGCTGTTTTTT
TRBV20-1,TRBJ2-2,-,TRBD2,CSARLPGLAGTGELFF,TGCAGTGCTAGGTTACCGGGACTAGCAGGCACCGGGGAGCTGTTTTTT
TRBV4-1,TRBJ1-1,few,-,CASSQDRGPNTEAFF,TGCGCCAGCAGCCAAGATAGGGGACCGAACACTGAAGCTTTCTTT
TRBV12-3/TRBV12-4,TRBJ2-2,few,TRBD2,CASSLGLAGVGTGELFF,TGTGCCAGCAGTTTAGGGCTAGCGGGAGTCGGGACCGGGGAGCTGTTTTTT
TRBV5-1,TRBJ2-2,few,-,CASSLEAQNTGELFF,TGCGCCAGCAGCTTGGAGGCACAGAACACCGGGGAGCTGTTTTTT
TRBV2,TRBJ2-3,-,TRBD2,CASKREVSDTQYF,TGTGCCAGCAAGCGGGAGGTCTCAGATACGCAGTATTTT
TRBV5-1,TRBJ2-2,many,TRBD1,CASSIRQGITGELFF,TGCGCCAGCAGCATCAGACAGGGGATCACCGGGGAGCTGTTTTTT
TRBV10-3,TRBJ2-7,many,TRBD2,CAISDGAGGADEQYF,TGTGCCATCAGTGATGGAGCGGGAGGTGCCGACGAGCAGTACTTC
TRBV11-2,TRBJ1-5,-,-,CASSPARGTSNQPQHF,TGTGCCAGCAGCCCTGCACGTGGAACCTCCAATCAGCCCCAGCATTTT
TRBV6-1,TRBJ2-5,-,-,CASRNQIYREKETQYF,TGTGCCAGCAGAAATCAAATTTACAGGGAAAAGGAGACCCAGTACTTC
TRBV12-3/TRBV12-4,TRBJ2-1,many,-,CASSFREYNEQFF,TGTGCCAGCAGTTTCCGGGAATACAATGAGCAGTTCTTC
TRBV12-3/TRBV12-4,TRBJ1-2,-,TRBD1,CASSFDREYGYTF,TGTGCCAGCAGTTTTGACAGGGAGTATGGCTACACCTTC
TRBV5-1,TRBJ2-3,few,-,CASSSRPQGGTDTQYF,TGCGCCAGCAGCTCCCGGCCCCAAGGAGGCACAGATACGCAGTATTTT
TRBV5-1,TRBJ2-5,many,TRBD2,CASSSGGLAGQETQYF,TGCGCCAGCAGCTCGGGGGGACTAGCGGGTCAAGAGACCCAGTACTTC
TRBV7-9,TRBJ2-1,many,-,CASTPDRERNEQFF,TGTGCCAGCACCCCGGACAGAGAGCGGAATGAGCAGTTCTTC
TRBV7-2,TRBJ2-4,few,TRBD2,CASSLPRLSGRRDKNIQYF,TGTGCCAGCAGCTTACCGAGGCTTAGCGGGAGACGGGACAAAAACATTCAGTACTTC
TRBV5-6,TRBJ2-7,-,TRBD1,CASTKGQGFFYEQYF,TGTGCCAGCACCAAGGGACAGGGGTTCTTCTACGAGCAGTACTTC
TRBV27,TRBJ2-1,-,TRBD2,CASSSLGRGHEQFF,TGTGCCAGCAGTTCCCTGGGGAGGGGTCATGAGCAGTTCTTC
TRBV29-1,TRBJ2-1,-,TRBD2,CSVGFGGEFF,TGCAGCGTTGGGTTTGGGGGGGAGTTCTTC
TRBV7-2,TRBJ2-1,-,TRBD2,CASSLGGTSGMYEQFF,TGTGCCAGCAGCTTAGGCGGGACTAGCGGGATGTATGAGCAGTTCTTC
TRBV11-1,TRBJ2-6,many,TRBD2,CASSLRSTSANSGANVLTF,TGTGCCAGCAGCTTAAGGTCGACTAGCGCCAACTCTGGGGCCAACGTCCTGACTTTC
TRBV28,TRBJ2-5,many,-,CASSSLRTAQETQYF,TGTGCCAGCAGTTCCCTTCGGACAGCCCAAGAGACCCAGTACTTC
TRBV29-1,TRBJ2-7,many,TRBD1,CSVEGGQVPYEQYF,TGCAGCGTTGAAGGGGGACAGGTACCCTACGAGCAGTACTTC
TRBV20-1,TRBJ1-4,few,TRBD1,CSARGDRDGTTNEKLFF,TGCAGTGCTAGAGGGGACAGGGATGGAACAACTAATGAAAAACTGTTTTTT
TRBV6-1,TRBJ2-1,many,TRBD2,CASSEAENSGGHEQFF,TGTGCCAGCAGTGAAGCAGAAAATAGCGGGGGCCATGAGCAGTTCTTC
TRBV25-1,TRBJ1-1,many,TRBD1,CASSRGGGSTEAFF,TGTGCCAGCAGCAGGGGGGGGGGATCCACTGAAGCTTTCTTT
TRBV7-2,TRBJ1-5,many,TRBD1,CASSAGQGGTQPQHF,TGTGCCAGCAGCGCCGGACAGGGAGGCACTCAGCCCCAGCATTTT
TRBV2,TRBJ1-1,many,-,CASVDSPSSTEAFF,TGTGCCAGTGTTGACAGCCCCAGTTCCACTGAAGCTTTCTTT
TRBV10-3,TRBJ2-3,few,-,CAISRLGATQYF,TGTGCCATCAGCCGACTCGGAGCTACGCAGTATTTT
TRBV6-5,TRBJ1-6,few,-,CASSYSRQGGSPLHF,TGTGCCAGCAGTTACTCGAGGCAGGGTGGTTCACCCCTCCACTTT
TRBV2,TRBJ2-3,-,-,CASSRQDTDTQYF,TGTGCCAGCAGCAGACAGGACACAGATACGCAGTATTTT
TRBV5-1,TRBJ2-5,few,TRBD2,CASSLESSGGSPPQYF,TGCGCCAGCAGCTTGGAGTCTAGCGGGGGGTCCCCCCCCCAGTACTTC
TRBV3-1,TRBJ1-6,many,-,CASSHLVSPLHF,TGTGCCAGCAGCCATCTCGTTTCACCCCTCCACTTT
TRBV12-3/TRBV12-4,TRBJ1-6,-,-,CASSYAGARLDSPLHF,TGTGCCAGCAGTTACGCAGGGGCCAGGTTGGATTCACCCCTCCACTTT
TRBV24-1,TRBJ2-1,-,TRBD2,CATSDPRGGRLAGDNEQFF,TGTGCCACCAGTGACCCCCGGGGCGGGAGACTAGCGGGAGACAATGAGCAGTTCTTC
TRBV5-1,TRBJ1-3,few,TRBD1,CASSLVAGTDGNTIYF,TGCGCCAGCAGCTTGGTCGCCGGGACAGACGGAAACACCATATATTTT
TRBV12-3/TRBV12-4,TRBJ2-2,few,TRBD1,CASSRWTGPQNTGELFF,TGTGCCAGCAGCCGTTGGACAGGTCCACAGAACACCGGGGAGCTGTTTTTT
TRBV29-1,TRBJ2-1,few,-,CSVGRSSYNEQFF,TGCAGCGTTGGAAGAAGTTCCTACAATGAGCAGTTCTTC
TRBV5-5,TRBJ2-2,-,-,CASSSQGSNTGELFF,TGTGCCAGCAGCTCTCAGGGGAGTAACACCGGGGAGCTGTTTTTT
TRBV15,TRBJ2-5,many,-,CATSRAPLETQYF,TGTGCCACCAGCAGAGCCCCTCTAGAGACCCAGTACTTC
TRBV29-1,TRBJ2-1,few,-,CSVLARRGQYNEQFF,TGCAGCGTTCTCGCCCGAAGGGGACAATACAATGAGCAGTTCTTC